A selection of T cell receptor beta chains follows, all from one sample in a study of T cell changes during pregnancy in multiple sclerosis. Here immunoSEQ multiplex PCR was the method, and the copy in TCRdb shows in-frame clones only, minus some. The sample yields approximately 53,000 clones, 85% to 90% seen once. This material consisted of peripheral blood, taken after pregnancy. The receptors come from a female donor in good health, enrolled as a control in a pregnancy study. Each CDR3 is given with its conserved first and last residue. The D gene is left open where the match is weak. Size is omitted from some rows. Given values are once, few, many or a class for expanded clones.

cdr3_aa: CASSVSSGSFDNEQFF; cdr3_nt: TGTGCCAGCAGCGTAAGCTCAGGGTCCTTCGACAATGAGCAGTTCTTC; j_call: TRBJ2-1; v_call: TRBV5-4; clone_size: .; d_call: .
cdr3_aa: CASSPTTAPNTEAFF; cdr3_nt: TGTGCCAGCAGCCCAACGACAGCCCCGAACACTGAAGCTTTCTTT; j_call: TRBJ1-1; v_call: TRBV7-9; clone_size: .; d_call: .
cdr3_aa: CASSGRTGTGNEQFF; cdr3_nt: TGTGCCAGCAGTGGTCGGACAGGGACCGGCAATGAGCAGTTCTTC; j_call: TRBJ2-1; v_call: TRBV27; clone_size: .; d_call: TRBD1
cdr3_aa: CASSVTGLGEQYF; cdr3_nt: TGCGCCAGCAGCGTGACAGGGTTGGGGGAGCAGTACTTC; j_call: TRBJ2-7; v_call: TRBV5-1; clone_size: .; d_call: TRBD1
cdr3_aa: CASSQTQGFHEQYF; cdr3_nt: TGTGCCAGCTCTCAAACCCAGGGGTTCCACGAGCAGTACTTC; j_call: TRBJ2-7; v_call: TRBV18; clone_size: .; d_call: .
cdr3_aa: CASSQFSSGNYGYTF; cdr3_nt: TGTGCCAGCAGCCAATTCTCCTCGGGGAACTATGGCTACACCTTC; j_call: TRBJ1-2; v_call: TRBV7-9; clone_size: .; d_call: .
cdr3_aa: CASSVVGGRGNEQFF; cdr3_nt: TGTGCCAGCAGTGTGGTGGGGGGGCGGGGCAATGAGCAGTTCTTC; j_call: TRBJ2-1; v_call: TRBV2; clone_size: .; d_call: .
cdr3_aa: CASSLALGQGAYEQYF; cdr3_nt: TGTGCCAGCAGCTTGGCCCTCGGACAGGGGGCTTACGAGCAGTACTTC; j_call: TRBJ2-7; v_call: TRBV5-4; clone_size: once; d_call: TRBD1
cdr3_aa: CASTGANSPLHF; cdr3_nt: TGTGCCAGCACAGGGGCTAATTCACCCCTCCACTTT; j_call: TRBJ1-6; v_call: TRBV6-6; clone_size: once; d_call: .
cdr3_aa: CAIGGRLGTGNTIYF; cdr3_nt: TGTGCCATCGGGGGTCGTCTGGGGACTGGAAACACCATATATTTT; j_call: TRBJ1-3; v_call: TRBV19; clone_size: .; d_call: .
cdr3_aa: CASSLNTGELFF; cdr3_nt: TGTGCCAGCAGCCTTAACACCGGGGAGCTGTTTTTT; j_call: TRBJ2-2; v_call: TRBV7-2; clone_size: medium-sized; d_call: .
cdr3_aa: CSRGELFF; cdr3_nt: TGCAGTCGCGGGGAGCTGTTTTTT; j_call: TRBJ2-2; v_call: TRBV20-1; clone_size: .; d_call: .
cdr3_aa: CASSLGGNTEAFF; cdr3_nt: TGCGCCAGCAGCTTGGGCGGGAACACTGAAGCTTTCTTT; j_call: TRBJ1-1; v_call: TRBV5-1; clone_size: .; d_call: .
cdr3_aa: CASSPAFSGPPGDF; cdr3_nt: TGTGCCAGCTCACCGGCTTTTAGCGGGCCCCCGGGGGACTTC; j_call: TRBJ2-7; v_call: TRBV18; clone_size: .; d_call: TRBD2
cdr3_aa: CASSLAGQPNSPLHF; cdr3_nt: TGTGCCAGCAGCTTAGCTGGACAACCAAATTCACCCCTCCACTTT; j_call: TRBJ1-6; v_call: TRBV13; clone_size: .; d_call: .
cdr3_aa: CASSELGQGRGNQPQHF; cdr3_nt: TGTGCCAGCAGTGAGCTAGGACAGGGCCGTGGCAATCAGCCCCAGCATTTT; j_call: TRBJ1-5; v_call: TRBV6-1; clone_size: .; d_call: TRBD1
cdr3_aa: CANMYGSGRASTDTQYF; cdr3_nt: TGCGCCAACATGTATGGGAGCGGGAGGGCCTCCACAGATACGCAGTATTTT; j_call: TRBJ2-3; v_call: TRBV4-1; clone_size: .; d_call: TRBD2
cdr3_aa: CASSRLAGGSDTQYF; cdr3_nt: TGTGCCAGCAGTCGGCTAGCGGGGGGTTCTGATACGCAGTATTTT; j_call: TRBJ2-3; v_call: TRBV6-4; clone_size: .; d_call: TRBD2
cdr3_aa: CASNQYGNHEETQYF; cdr3_nt: TGCGCCAGCAACCAGTACGGGAACCATGAAGAGACCCAGTACTTC; j_call: TRBJ2-5; v_call: TRBV5-1; clone_size: .; d_call: .
cdr3_aa: CASSPGQGWSYEQYF; cdr3_nt: TGTGCCAGCTCACCAGGACAGGGGTGGTCCTACGAGCAGTACTTC; j_call: TRBJ2-7; v_call: TRBV18; clone_size: once; d_call: TRBD1
cdr3_aa: CASSLDRGLWETQYF; cdr3_nt: TGTGCCAGCAGCTTAGACAGGGGGCTGTGGGAGACCCAGTACTTC; j_call: TRBJ2-5; v_call: TRBV7-8; clone_size: once; d_call: TRBD1
cdr3_aa: CASSQDPVLAGGAYEQYF; cdr3_nt: TGCGCCAGCAGCCAAGATCCCGTTTTAGCGGGAGGTGCCTACGAGCAGTACTTC; j_call: TRBJ2-7; v_call: TRBV4-1; clone_size: .; d_call: TRBD2
cdr3_aa: CASSLRTVGYTF; cdr3_nt: TGTGCCAGCAGCTTGCGGACAGTTGGCTACACCTTC; j_call: TRBJ1-2; v_call: TRBV5-6; clone_size: .; d_call: .
cdr3_aa: CSAGQGNIQYF; cdr3_nt: TGCAGTGCTGGACAGGGAAACATTCAGTACTTC; j_call: TRBJ2-4; v_call: TRBV20-1; clone_size: .; d_call: TRBD1
cdr3_aa: CASSLEAGSYQPQHF; cdr3_nt: TGTGCCAGCAGCTTAGAGGCAGGGTCCTATCAGCCCCAGCATTTT; j_call: TRBJ1-5; v_call: TRBV7-8; clone_size: .; d_call: .
cdr3_aa: CASSTGYHTEQYF; cdr3_nt: TGTGCCAGCTCGACGGGATATCATACCGAGCAGTACTTC; j_call: TRBJ2-7; v_call: TRBV11-2; clone_size: .; d_call: .
cdr3_aa: CASSLGRGQGNSPLHF; cdr3_nt: TGTGCCAGCAGCTTAGGCCGCGGACAGGGTAATTCACCCCTCCACTTT; j_call: TRBJ1-6; v_call: TRBV13; clone_size: .; d_call: TRBD1
cdr3_aa: CASSPLAGGPHEQYF; cdr3_nt: TGTGCCAGCAGCCCACTAGCGGGAGGGCCCCACGAGCAGTACTTC; j_call: TRBJ2-7; v_call: TRBV14; clone_size: .; d_call: TRBD2
cdr3_aa: CASSLVRDRGTEAFF; cdr3_nt: TGTGCCAGCAGCTTAGTTCGGGACAGAGGCACTGAAGCTTTCTTT; j_call: TRBJ1-1; v_call: TRBV7-2; clone_size: once; d_call: TRBD1
cdr3_aa: CASSYSKSGGGYTF; cdr3_nt: TGTGCCAGCAGTTACTCGAAATCGGGTGGAGGCTACACCTTC; j_call: TRBJ1-2; v_call: TRBV6-5; clone_size: .; d_call: .
cdr3_aa: CASSDLAGAYEQYF; cdr3_nt: TGTGCCAGCTCAGACCTAGCGGGGGCCTACGAGCAGTACTTC; j_call: TRBJ2-7; v_call: TRBV18; clone_size: few; d_call: TRBD2
cdr3_aa: CASSVATGADEKLFF; cdr3_nt: TGTGCCAGCAGCGTGGCGACAGGGGCCGATGAAAAACTGTTTTTT; j_call: TRBJ1-4; v_call: TRBV9; clone_size: once; d_call: TRBD1
cdr3_aa: CASSSPGDKNIQYF; cdr3_nt: TGTGCCAGCAGTTCCCCAGGGGACAAAAACATTCAGTACTTC; j_call: TRBJ2-4; v_call: TRBV5-4; clone_size: .; d_call: .
cdr3_aa: CSGGGIETQYF; cdr3_nt: TGCAGCGGGGGGGGGATTGAGACCCAGTACTTC; j_call: TRBJ2-5; v_call: TRBV29-1; clone_size: .; d_call: TRBD2
cdr3_aa: CASSATSGRFGRSYNEQFF; cdr3_nt: TGCGCCAGCAGCGCGACTAGCGGGAGATTCGGCCGCTCCTACAATGAGCAGTTCTTC; j_call: TRBJ2-1; v_call: TRBV5-1; clone_size: .; d_call: TRBD2
cdr3_aa: CASSLLSFRAKNIQYF; cdr3_nt: TGTGCCAGCAGTTTACTCAGTTTCAGGGCCAAAAACATTCAGTACTTC; j_call: TRBJ2-4; v_call: TRBV28; clone_size: .; d_call: .
cdr3_aa: CATSRGASYGYTF; cdr3_nt: TGTGCCACCAGCCGGGGGGCGAGTTATGGCTACACCTTC; j_call: TRBJ1-2; v_call: TRBV15; clone_size: .; d_call: .
cdr3_aa: CASGLVLGTSGNTIYF; cdr3_nt: TGTGCTAGTGGTTTGGTACTTGGGACATCCGGAAACACCATATATTTT; j_call: TRBJ1-3; v_call: TRBV12-5; clone_size: .; d_call: .
cdr3_aa: CASSFPGDEQYF; cdr3_nt: TGTGCCAGCAGCTTCCCCGGGGACGAGCAGTACTTC; j_call: TRBJ2-7; v_call: TRBV7-9; clone_size: .; d_call: .
cdr3_aa: CAWSVAGTVGNEQFF; cdr3_nt: TGTGCCTGGAGCGTCGCCGGGACAGTGGGAAATGAGCAGTTCTTC; j_call: TRBJ2-1; v_call: TRBV30; clone_size: .; d_call: TRBD1
cdr3_aa: CASSYSGDSTYEQYF; cdr3_nt: TGTGCCAGCAGTTACTCGGGGGACAGTACCTACGAGCAGTACTTC; j_call: TRBJ2-7; v_call: TRBV6-5; clone_size: .; d_call: TRBD1
cdr3_aa: CASSIGQGHTDTQYF; cdr3_nt: TGTGCCAGTAGTATAGGACAGGGACACACAGATACGCAGTATTTT; j_call: TRBJ2-3; v_call: TRBV19; clone_size: once; d_call: TRBD1
cdr3_aa: CASSIRYGDRGVEAFF; cdr3_nt: TGTGCCAGTAGTATTAGATATGGTGACAGGGGCGTAGAAGCTTTCTTT; j_call: TRBJ1-1; v_call: TRBV19; clone_size: .; d_call: TRBD1
cdr3_aa: CASSDGRGNSPLHF; cdr3_nt: TGTGCCAGCAGTGACGGCAGGGGGAATTCACCCCTCCACTTT; j_call: TRBJ1-6; v_call: TRBV6-1; clone_size: .; d_call: TRBD1
cdr3_aa: CASSSEGDVVALHF; cdr3_nt: TGTGCCAGTAGTAGCGAAGGAGACGTGGTAGCCCTCCACTTT; j_call: TRBJ1-6; v_call: TRBV19; clone_size: few; d_call: .
cdr3_aa: CASSPPGGTRTDTQYF; cdr3_nt: TGTGCCAGCAGTCCACCGGGGGGAACTCGCACAGATACGCAGTATTTT; j_call: TRBJ2-3; v_call: TRBV7-8; clone_size: once; d_call: TRBD2
cdr3_aa: CASSLSSGGVNEQFF; cdr3_nt: TGTGCCAGCAGCTTGTCCAGCGGGGGGGTCAATGAGCAGTTCTTC; j_call: TRBJ2-1; v_call: TRBV5-4; clone_size: .; d_call: TRBD2
cdr3_aa: CSAPPKDTQYF; cdr3_nt: TGCAGTGCCCCCCCCAAAGATACGCAGTATTTT; j_call: TRBJ2-3; v_call: TRBV20-1; clone_size: .; d_call: .
cdr3_aa: CANRGSSYNEQFF; cdr3_nt: TGTGCCAACCGGGGATCCTCCTACAATGAGCAGTTCTTC; j_call: TRBJ2-1; v_call: TRBV6-5; clone_size: .; d_call: .
cdr3_aa: CSARQGNIQYF; cdr3_nt: TGCAGTGCTAGACAGGGAAACATTCAGTACTTC; j_call: TRBJ2-4; v_call: TRBV20-1; clone_size: .; d_call: .
cdr3_aa: CASSSNTEAFF; cdr3_nt: TGTGCCAGCAGCTCTAACACTGAAGCTTTCTTT; j_call: TRBJ1-1; v_call: TRBV7-6; clone_size: .; d_call: .
cdr3_aa: CASSLWGGTVDEQYF; cdr3_nt: TGTGCCAGCAGCTTATGGGGCGGGACAGTCGACGAGCAGTACTTC; j_call: TRBJ2-7; v_call: TRBV7-8; clone_size: .; d_call: .